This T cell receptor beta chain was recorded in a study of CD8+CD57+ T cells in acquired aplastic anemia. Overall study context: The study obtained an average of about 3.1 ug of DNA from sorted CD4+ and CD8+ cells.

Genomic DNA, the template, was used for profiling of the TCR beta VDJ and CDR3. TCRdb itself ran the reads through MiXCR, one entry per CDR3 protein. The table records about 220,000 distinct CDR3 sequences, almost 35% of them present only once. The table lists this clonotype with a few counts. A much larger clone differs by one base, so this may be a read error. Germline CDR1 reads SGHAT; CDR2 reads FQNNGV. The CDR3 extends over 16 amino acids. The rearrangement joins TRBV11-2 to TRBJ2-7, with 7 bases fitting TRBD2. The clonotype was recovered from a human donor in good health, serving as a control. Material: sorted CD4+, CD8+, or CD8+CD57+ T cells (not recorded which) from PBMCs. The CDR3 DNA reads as TGTGCCAGCAGCTTAGAAGCGGGGCGGGTCTCCTGCGAGCAGTACTTC. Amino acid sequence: CASSLEAGRVSCEQYF. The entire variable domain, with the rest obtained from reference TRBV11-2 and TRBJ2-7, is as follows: EAGVAQSPRYKIIEKRQSVAFWCNPISGHATLYWYQQILGQGPKLLIQFQNNGVVDDSQLPKDRFSAERLKGVDSTLKIQPAKLEDSAVYLCASSLEAGRVSCEQYFGPGTRLTVT.